This T cell receptor (beta chain) was sequenced in a study of OX40 agonist ivuxolimab in advanced cancers. Blood sampling was done at baseline, cycle 4 day 1, and cycle 7 day 1. The CDR3 sequence is 16 residues long. Trimming cost V 1 base and J 4 bases; bases outside gene matches: 4. In germline, CDR1 is MRHNA, CDR2 SNTAGT. Produced via immunoSEQ multiplex PCR; TCRdb's table is partial and in-frame only. The table records around 63,000 clones, about four fifths of them present only once. This receptor was obtained from an adult with an advanced solid tumor such as melanoma, head and neck, liver or kidney cancer. This chain links TRBV6-4 with TRBJ2-1; 10 nucleotides line up with TRBD2. Sample: CD4+ or CD8+ T cells sorted from blood, taken in a trial of the OX40 agonist ivuxolimab. CDR3 in amino acids: CASSDFGTSEYNEQFF. The CDR3 DNA reads TGTGCCAGCAGTGACTTTGGGACTAGCGAGTACAATGAGCAGTTCTTC.